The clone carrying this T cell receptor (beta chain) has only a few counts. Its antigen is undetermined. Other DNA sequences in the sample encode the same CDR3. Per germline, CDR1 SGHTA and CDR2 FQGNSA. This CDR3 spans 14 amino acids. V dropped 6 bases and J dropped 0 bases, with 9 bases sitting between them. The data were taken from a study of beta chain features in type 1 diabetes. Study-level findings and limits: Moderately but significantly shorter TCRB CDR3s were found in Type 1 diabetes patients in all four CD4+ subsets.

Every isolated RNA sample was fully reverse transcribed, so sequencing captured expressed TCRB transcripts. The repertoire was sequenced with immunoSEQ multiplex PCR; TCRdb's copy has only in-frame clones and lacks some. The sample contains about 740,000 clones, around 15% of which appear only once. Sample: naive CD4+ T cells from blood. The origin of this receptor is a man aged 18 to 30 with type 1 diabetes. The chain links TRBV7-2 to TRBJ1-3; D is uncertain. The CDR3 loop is CASSPWSSGNTIYF. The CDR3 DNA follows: TGTGCCAGCAGTCCCTGGAGCTCTGGAAACACCATATATTTT.